Listed here are 20 T cell receptor delta chains from one sample, sequenced in a study of γδ T cells in repeated Plasmodium falciparum infection. Bulk repertoires came from Vgamma9/Vdelta2+ or Vdelta2-negative gammadelta T cells flow-sorted from PBMC. TCRdb re-called the multiplex PCR reads with CATT. The sample has about 51,000 delta-chain clones; roughly 1.9% are singletons. The sequenced sample consisted of gamma-delta T cells from blood. The receptors here all came from a pool of human donors (malaria-infected and uninfected, not separated).

A word on this clone: The mismatch at residue 12 between this DNA's translation and the TCRdb protein of a much larger clone likely reflects a read error; the protein shown is translated from the DNA. This rearrangement joins TRDV1 to TRDJ1; 9 bases match TRDD3. TCRdb gives no J gene; it was assigned here by matching the DNA to germline. Germline CDR1 and CDR2: TSWWSYY and QGS. This CDR3 region has 27 residues. With 1 base clipped from V and 2 bases from J, the junction kept 38 bases outside the gene matches. In DNA form, the CDR3 reads TGTGCTCTTGGGGAACCCCTCTTCCTAGCCCCCAGGCTAGGGGATACGCGGCGAAAGGGGGGTACCGATAAACTCATCTTT. Amino acids: CALGEPLFLAPRLGDTRRKGGTDKLIF.

There are a few counts of this clone. TCRdb lists the protein of a much larger clone for this DNA, which differs at residue 16, so this is likely a read error; the protein given here is translated from the DNA itself. The J gene is TRDJ1, the V gene TRDV3, with D tentatively TRDD3 (8 bases). In the absence of a J gene in TCRdb, the DNA was matched to germline to assign it here. The germline V gene encodes CDR1 TVYSNPD and CDR2 GDNSRS (reference sequence). The V gene lost 0 bases and the J gene lost 4 bases, with 36 bases spanning the gap. There are 21 residues in the CDR3. This CDR3 is CAFSSPFIPTRGYSYIDKLIF. CDR3 bases: TGTGCCTTTAGCTCCCCTTTCATTCCTACGAGGGGATACAGCTACATCGATAAACTCATCTTT. Full variable domain (remainder filled in from reference TRDV3 and TRDJ1): CDKVTQSSPDQTVASGSEVVLLCTYDTVYSNPDLFWYRIRPDYSFQFVFYGDNSRSEGADFTQGRFSVKHILTQKAFHLVISPVRTEDSATYYCAFSSPFIPTRGYSYIDKLIFGKGTRVTVEP.

This clone was detected ten times or more. This is likely an artifact of a read error, given a far larger clone one base away. Other DNA sequences in the sample encode the same CDR3. The chain has TRDV2 and TRDJ1; tentatively, D is TRDD3 (6 bases). Looked up from germline, CDR1 is GEAIGNYY and CDR2 is EKD. The ends were cut back, 3 bases at V and 4 bases at J, with 17 bases in the middle. The length of the CDR3 is 15 residues. The CDR3 nucleotides read TGTGCCTGTGACGCGGTAGGGGATCCGGGCGATAAACTCATCTTT. It encodes CACDAVGDPGDKLIF.

The sample holds a few counts of this clone. TCRdb records a much larger clone's protein for this DNA, with a difference at residue 13 that likely arises from a read error; the protein given is the translation of the DNA. The rearrangement links TRDV1 to TRDJ1, with D tentatively TRDD2 (5 bases). Since TCRdb gives no J gene, matching the DNA to germline was used here to assign it. With 2 bases removed from V and 2 bases from J, the gap between germline ends came to 27 bases. This CDR3 region has 20 residues. Germline CDR1 reads TSWWSYY; CDR2 reads QGS. The CDR3 sequence is CALGEIGAFLRRPLTDKLIF. The CDR3 DNA is TGTGCTCTTGGGGAAATAGGGGCTTTCCTCCGCCGGCCCCTTACCGATAAACTCATCTTT.

This clone was picked up a small number of times. The protein recorded in TCRdb matches a much larger clone and deviates from this DNA's translation at residue 10, suggesting a read error; the protein here is obtained by translating the DNA. V gene TRDV1 combines with J gene TRDJ1, with 12 bases identical to TRDD3. No J gene was available from TCRdb, and it was assigned here by a germline match of the DNA. The germline CDR1 and CDR2 sequences are TSWWSYY and QGS. The CDR3 sequence is 22 residues long. Germline trimming cut 3 bases from V and 2 bases from J; bases unmatched to any gene: 22. The DNA of the CDR3 is TGTGCTCTTGGGGAGATTTCCTACTTGTGCTGGGGGATACGTTCACCGACCGATAAACTCATCTTT. This translates into CALGEISYLCWGIRSPTDKLIF.

Turning to this clone: With only one base between it and a far larger clone, this is likely a read error. The sample holds other DNA sequences that translate to the same CDR3. The rearrangement links TRDV2 to TRDJ1, with 9 bases fitting TRDD3. Because TCRdb records no J gene, it was assigned here through a match of the DNA to germline. CDR1 is GEAIGNYY, CDR2 EKD, per germline. The CDR3 runs to 19 residues. As DNA, the CDR3 is TGTGCCTGTGACACCGGTAACCTCTACTGGGGGACCGACACCGACAAACTCATCTTT. It encodes CACDTGNLYWGTDTDKLIF.

Notes on this clone: A single base is all that separates this from a far larger clone, so a read error is likely. CDR3 nucleotides: TGTGCTCTTGGGGAACTATCGACCCCCCGGCATCTAGATAAACTCATCTTT. Amino acid sequence: CALGELSTPRHLDKLIF. This chain uses TRDV1 with TRDJ1; D gene ambiguous. Since TCRdb gives no J gene, matching the DNA to germline was used here to assign it. V was shortened by 0 bases and J by 5 bases, with 19 bases between the two germline ends. Germline V lookup: CDR1 TSWWSYY, CDR2 QGS. The CDR3 consists of 17 residues.

This clone was seen at least ten times. The chain has TRDV1 and TRDJ1; 12 nucleotides agree with TRDD3. The J gene is absent in TCRdb and was assigned here via DNA matching to germline. CDR1 and CDR2 from the germline V gene are TSWWSYY and QGS. The CDR3 runs to 22 residues. Trimming took 3 bases from V and 1 from J; bases not matched to a gene: 21. The CDR3 spells CALGELLLPTGGYRGSTDKLIF. CDR3 nucleotide sequence: TGTGCTCTTGGGGAGTTATTACTGCCTACTGGGGGATACAGAGGATCCACCGATAAACTCATCTTT.

On this clone itself: TCRdb's protein, taken from a much larger clone, differs from this DNA's translation at residue 14, likely owing to a read error; the protein displayed comes from the DNA. This chain links TRDV1 with TRDJ1; TRDD3 might be the D (5 bases). Germline V gene lookup returns CDR1 TSWWSYY and CDR2 QGS. V shed 0 bases and J shed 0 bases, with 23 bases lying between them. The CDR3 totals 20 residues. CDR3 DNA: TGTGCTCTTGGGGAACTTATATGGACAGACGGGGACTGGAACACCGATAAACTCATCTTT. It is translated as CALGELIWTDGDWNTDKLIF.

As to this clone: TCRdb shows a much larger clone's protein in place of this DNA's translation, and the two differ at residue 8, likely through a read error; the protein shown is translated from the DNA. This chain joins TRDV2 and TRDJ1; D is unclear. As TCRdb names no J gene, one was assigned here on the basis of a DNA match to germline. Germline V gives CDR1 GEAIGNYY, CDR2 EKD. V was shortened by 2 bases and J by 4 bases, with 10 bases between the two germline ends. The CDR3 length is 13 residues. As DNA, the CDR3 is TGTGCCTGTGACAGTGTAGGAATCGATAAACTCATCTTT. This sequence encodes CACDSVGIDKLIF.

This clone was seen a handful of times. The amino acid sequence in TCRdb belongs to a much larger clone and departs from this DNA's translation at residue 4, likely a sequencing read error; the sequence shown is translated from the DNA. V usage is TRDV2 and J usage is TRDJ1, with 8 nucleotides matching TRDD3. The J gene comes from matching the DNA to germline here; TCRdb lacks it. Germline CDR1 and CDR2: GEAIGNYY and EKD. V lost 5 bases and J lost 0; bases outside the gene matches: 13. The CDR3 length is 17 residues. The CDR3 DNA sequence: TGTGCCTGTGGCGCACTGGGGGGGACCGATTACACCGATAAACTCATCTTT. Translating it yields CACGALGGTDYTDKLIF.

This clone appeared a few times. A read error is the likely source, as a far larger clone sits one nucleotide away. Other nucleotide sequences from this sample produce the same CDR3. The rearrangement links TRAV38-2/DV8 to TRDJ1, with 8 bases that match TRDD3. As TCRdb names no J gene, one was assigned here on the basis of a DNA match to germline. The CDR3 totals 23 residues. V lost 2 bases and J lost 7; bases outside the gene matches: 34. Germline V gene lookup returns CDR1 TSESDYY and CDR2 QEAYKQQN. The CDR3, as DNA: TGTGCTTATAGGAGTATAGAACTGTTCCCCCTATTACTGGGGGCCAAACCTGGAGGTAAACTCATCTTT. Protein product: CAYRSIELFPLLLGAKPGGKLIF.

This clone was observed a few times. The protein TCRdb lists belongs to a much larger clone and differs from this DNA's translation at residue 4, which points to a read error; the protein shown is made from the DNA. The CDR3 region has the DNA TGTGCCTGTGGCACCGTCGGCTCTGGGGGAAGGACTGTAATATCCGATAAACTCATCTTT. Translating gives CACGTVGSGGRTVISDKLIF. The chain has TRDV2 and TRDJ1, with 8 bases matching TRDD3. The J gene, not given by TCRdb, was assigned here from a germline match of the nucleotide sequence. CDR1 and CDR2 from the germline V gene are GEAIGNYY and EKD. The CDR3 is 20 residues long.

This clone has a handful of counts. The TCRdb record carries a much larger clone's protein, which differs from this DNA's translation at residue 13; a read error is the likely cause, and the protein listed here is the DNA translation. The V call is TRDV3, the J call TRDJ1; 10 bases match TRDD3. Germline matching of the DNA provided the J gene here, since TCRdb leaves it blank. This CDR3 region has 22 residues. In germline, CDR1 is TVYSNPD, CDR2 GDNSRS (reference sequence). V trimming: 2 bases; J trimming: 0 bases; junction bases outside the gene matches: 27. CDR3: CAFSSYGTLLGDAVPHTDKLIF. The CDR3 nucleotides read TGTGCCTTTTCTTCCTACGGCACCTTACTGGGGGATGCGGTACCTCACACCGATAAACTCATCTTT. Based on the CDR3 plus reference TRDV3 and TRDJ1, the full variable domain is CDKVTQSSPDQTVASGSEVVLLCTYDTVYSNPDLFWYRIRPDYSFQFVFYGDNSRSEGADFTQGRFSVKHILTQKAFHLVISPVRTEDSATYYCAFSSYGTLLGDAVPHTDKLIFGKGTRVTVEP.

This clone was seen a handful of times. TCRdb has a much larger clone's protein, which differs at residue 3 from the translation of this DNA, likely because of a read error; what is shown is the protein translated from the DNA. The chain uses TRAV36/DV7 and TRDJ1; the match to TRDD3 covers 11 bases. Here the J gene was assigned by germline matching of the DNA, as TCRdb has none. The CDR3 is 21 residues long. V was clipped by 7 bases and J by 4 bases; unmatched bases: 30. Germline CDR1 and CDR2: VTNFRS and LTSSGIE (reference sequence). For the CDR3, the DNA is TGTGCTATGCTAGGCGAGGGACTTCCTATGTATTCTGGGGGATACAACGATAAACTCATCTTT. This translates into CAMLGEGLPMYSGGYNDKLIF.

Concerning this clone itself: Only one base separates this from a far larger clonotype, so it likely reflects a read error. Other DNA sequences in this specimen translate into the identical CDR3. The rearrangement links TRDV3 to TRDJ1; tentatively, D is TRDD3 (6 bases). TCRdb leaves out the J gene; it was filled in here by matching the DNA to germline. The CDR3 is made up of 19 amino acids. Germline-derived CDR1 and CDR2 are TVYSNPD and GDNSRS (reference sequence). V gave up 3 bases and J gave up 8 bases, with 37 bases separating them. CDR3 region: CAFPKSTYIRPRRYDKLIF. CDR3 nucleotide sequence: TGTGCCTTCCCAAAATCGACGTACATTCGGCCCCGGAGATACGACAAACTCATCTTT.

The sample holds a few counts of this clone. The protein in TCRdb stems from a much larger clone and differs at residue 18 from this DNA's translation, likely a read error; here the protein is translated from the DNA. Called V gene: TRDV3; the J gene was not called; no check of the table's D call, TRDD3, against the DNA was made. From germline, CDR1 is TVYSNPD and CDR2 GDNSRS (reference sequence). This CDR3 comprises 20 residues. CDR3 DNA sequence: TGTGCCTTTAAGTCAGTCCTAGCCTGGGGGATACGGTTGTGGACCGATAAACCCATCTTT. It is translated as CAFKSVLAWGIRLWTDKPIF.

About this clone itself: TCRdb shows a much larger clone's protein in place of this DNA's translation, and the two differ at residue 15, likely through a read error; the protein shown is translated from the DNA. This chain uses TRDV3 with TRDJ1; 9 bases align to TRDD3. Since TCRdb gives no J gene, matching the DNA to germline was used here to assign it. The V gene end was trimmed by 5 bases and the J gene end by 0 bases; junction bases not matched to a gene: 31. Germline CDR1 is TVYSNPD and CDR2 is GDNSRS (reference sequence). This CDR3 contains 22 residues. The CDR3 region has the DNA TGTGCCCTCCCGCGGGGACCTTCCGGTTTGGGGATACGCGTTCGGTACACCGATAAACTCATCTTT. It specifies CALPRGPSGLGIRVRYTDKLIF.

With regard to this clone: Because the CDR3's place on the DNA is in doubt, the DNA is left out and the CDR3 is given as listed by TCRdb. A V gene of TRAV29/DV5 was called, but no J gene was assigned; the D call of TRDD3 is as the table states it, not checked on the DNA. Germline V gene lookup returns CDR1 NSMFDY and CDR2 ISSIKDK. The CDR3 is made up of 27 amino acids, end residues included. CDR3 loop: CSVLLCSKRAFAGGHTPELRYTDKLIF.

A word on this clone: It is likely a read error: a sequence one base away is far more abundant. Other DNA sequences in the same sample also yield this CDR3. TRDV2 is the V gene, and the J gene was not called; TRDD3 was called by the table and not checked on the DNA. Germline CDR1 reads GEAIGNYY; CDR2 reads EKD. This CDR3 region has 13 residues. The CDR3 here is CACDTLGGDKLIF. DNA for the CDR3: TGTGCCTGTGACACCCTGGGGGGCGATAAGCTCATCTTT.